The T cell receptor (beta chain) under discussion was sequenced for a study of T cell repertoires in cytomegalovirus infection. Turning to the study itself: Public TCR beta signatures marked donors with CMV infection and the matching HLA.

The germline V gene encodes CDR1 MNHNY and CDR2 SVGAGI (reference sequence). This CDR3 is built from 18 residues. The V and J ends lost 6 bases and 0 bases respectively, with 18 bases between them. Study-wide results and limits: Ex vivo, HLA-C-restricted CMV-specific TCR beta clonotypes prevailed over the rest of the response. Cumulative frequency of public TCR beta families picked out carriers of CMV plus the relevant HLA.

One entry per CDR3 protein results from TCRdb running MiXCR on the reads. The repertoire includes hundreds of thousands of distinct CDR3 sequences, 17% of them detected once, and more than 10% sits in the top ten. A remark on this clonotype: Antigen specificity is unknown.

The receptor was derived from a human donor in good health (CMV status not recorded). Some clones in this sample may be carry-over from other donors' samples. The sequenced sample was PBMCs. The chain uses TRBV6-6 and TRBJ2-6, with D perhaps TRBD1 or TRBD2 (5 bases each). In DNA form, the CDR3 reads TGTGCCAGCAGCCTGATTCCGGGACCGCGCTCTGGGGCCAACGTCCTGACTTTC. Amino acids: CASSLIPGPRSGANVLTF.